The 3 T cell receptor beta chains listed next were all sequenced from one sample in a study of CD8+ T cells in alopecia areata. Sequencing used cDNA as its template, made by extracting RNA and reverse transcribing it. Generated by immunoSEQ multiplex PCR, the TCRdb table keeps only in-frame clones and is missing some. The sample consists of roughly 180,000 clones, almost 65% of them appearing once. This specimen consisted of CD4+ T cells sorted from blood, obtained at week 0. Receptors originate from a human donor with alopecia areata.

This clone was observed once. V is TRBV27 and J is TRBJ1-2; D may be TRBD1 (5 bases). The CDR3 length is 15 residues. V dropped 2 bases and J dropped 4 bases, with 14 bases sitting between them. The germline CDR1 and CDR2 sequences are MNHEY and SMNVEV (reference sequence). The CDR3 DNA follows: TGTGCCAGCAGTTTAGAGCAGGGATTAAGCTATGGCTACACCTTC. Translated, it gives CASSLEQGLSYGYTF.

The rearrangement uses TRBV30 and TRBJ1-2; no definite D call. Looked up from germline, CDR1 is GTSNPN and CDR2 is SVGIG (reference sequence). The CDR3 length is 13 residues. With 3 bases removed from V and 5 bases from J, the gap between germline ends came to 13 bases. The CDR3 coding sequence is TGTGCCTGGAGCATCCAGGCCGCTTATGGCTACACCTTC. It translates to CAWSIQAAYGYTF.

CDR3 bases: TGCGCCAGCAGCCAACGACTAGCGGCGAGCCAAGAGACCCAGTACTTC. The encoded protein is CASSQRLAASQETQYF. This chain uses TRBV4-3 with TRBJ2-5; 9 bases fit TRBD2. This CDR3 region has 16 residues. V lost 2 bases, J lost 1 base, and 5 bases stayed unmatched. From germline, CDR1 is LGHNA and CDR2 YSLEER.